This TCR beta chain was sequenced during a study of blood T cell repertoires in COVID-19. As for the study in general: T cells, B-cell-depleted T cells, or PBMCs supplied cDNA or gDNA.

J gave up 2 bases and V 3 bases, and 0 bases lay outside the gene matches. The CDR3 contains 13 residues. CDR1 MDHEN and CDR2 SYDVKM come from the germline V gene. In the source study's methods: Amplification of reference gene primers provided the estimated nucleated cell counts. The assay was immunoSEQ multiplex PCR, and TCRdb's table has in-frame clones only and misses some. V and J calls and clone size follow that table, whereas D and trimming were derived from the DNA. The sample contains some 190,000 clones, 84% of which appear only once. The chain recombines TRBV28 with TRBJ2-5, with 7 bases that match TRBD1. The sample was peripheral blood. The source is a woman over 75 with COVID-19, enrolled during active disease. The CDR3 coding sequence is TGTGCCAGCAGTTTGGGACAGCAAGAGACCCAGTACTTC. Translation gives CASSLGQQETQYF.